The present T cell receptor beta chain was sequenced within a study of blood T cell repertoires in COVID-19. Study in general: The United States, Italy and Spain supplied acute and convalescent COVID-19 samples. PBMCs, B-cell-depleted T cells, or T cells provided the cDNA or gDNA that made up the material.

Per the original methods: From reference gene primer amplification, estimates of nucleated cell counts were derived. Sequencing used immunoSEQ multiplex PCR; TCRdb keeps in-frame clones, though not all of them. V, J and clone size are those of that table, while D and trimming were read from the DNA. The sample holds approximately 200,000 clones, 70% to 90% seen once. Trimming removed 1 base at V and 5 bases at J, with 20 bases between. Germline V gene lookup returns CDR1 LGHDT and CDR2 YNNKEL (reference sequence). The CDR3 runs to 17 residues. Specimen: peripheral blood. This clonotype originated in a woman in her 30s with active or convalescent COVID-19. This chain links TRBV3-1 (or the pseudogene TRBV3-2) with TRBJ2-5; weak D call: TRBD2 (6 bases). CDR3 sequence reads: CASSQASPSADTETQYF. CDR3 nucleotides: TGTGCCAGCAGCCAAGCTTCCCCTAGCGCAGACACGGAGACCCAGTACTTC.